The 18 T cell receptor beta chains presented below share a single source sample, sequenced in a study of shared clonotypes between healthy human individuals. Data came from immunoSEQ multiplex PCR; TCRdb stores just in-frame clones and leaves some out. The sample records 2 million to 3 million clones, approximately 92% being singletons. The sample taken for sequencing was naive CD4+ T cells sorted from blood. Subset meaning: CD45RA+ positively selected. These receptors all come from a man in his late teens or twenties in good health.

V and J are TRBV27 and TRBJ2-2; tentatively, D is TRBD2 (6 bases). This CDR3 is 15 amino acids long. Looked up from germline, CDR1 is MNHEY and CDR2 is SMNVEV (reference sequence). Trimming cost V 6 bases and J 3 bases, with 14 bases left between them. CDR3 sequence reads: CASRTGVKDTGELFF. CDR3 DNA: TGTGCCAGCAGGACGGGGGTAAAAGACACCGGGGAGCTGTTTTTT.

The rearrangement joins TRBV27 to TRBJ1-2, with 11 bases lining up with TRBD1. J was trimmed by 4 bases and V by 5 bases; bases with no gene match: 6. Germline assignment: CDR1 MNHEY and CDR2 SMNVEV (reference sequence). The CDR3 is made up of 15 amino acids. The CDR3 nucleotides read TGTGCCAGCAGTCCCCGGACAGGGGGCTCCTATGGCTACACCTTC. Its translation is CASSPRTGGSYGYTF.

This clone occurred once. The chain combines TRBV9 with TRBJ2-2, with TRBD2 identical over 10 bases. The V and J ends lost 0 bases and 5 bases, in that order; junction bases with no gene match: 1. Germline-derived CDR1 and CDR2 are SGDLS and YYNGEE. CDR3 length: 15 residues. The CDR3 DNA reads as TGTGCCAGCAGCGTAGTACTAGCGGGGACCGGGGAGCTGTTTTTT. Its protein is CASSVVLAGTGELFF.

The CDR3 coding sequence is TGTGCCATCAGTGATGGACAGGGTTACGAGCAGTACTTC. It yields the protein CAISDGQGYEQYF. This sequence joins TRBV10-3 and TRBJ2-7; 8 nucleotides match TRBD1. J was trimmed by 4 bases and V by 3 bases; bases with no gene match: 2. There are 13 residues in the CDR3. Germline V CDR1 and CDR2: ENHRY, SYGVKD.

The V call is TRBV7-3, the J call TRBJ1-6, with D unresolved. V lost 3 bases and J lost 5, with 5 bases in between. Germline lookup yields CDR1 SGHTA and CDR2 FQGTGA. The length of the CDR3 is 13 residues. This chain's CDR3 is CASSLQDNSPLHF. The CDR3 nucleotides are TGTGCCAGCAGCTTGCAGGATAATTCACCCCTCCACTTT.

In nucleotides, the CDR3 is TGTGCCAGCAGCTTAGGGACCAAGGCATACACCGGGGAGCTGTTTTTT. It encodes CASSLGTKAYTGELFF. J is TRBJ2-2 and V is TRBV11-2; D is undetermined. Looked up from germline, CDR1 is SGHAT and CDR2 is FQNNGV. CDR3 length: 16 residues. V lost 1 base to trimming and J lost 3 bases, with 12 bases between them.

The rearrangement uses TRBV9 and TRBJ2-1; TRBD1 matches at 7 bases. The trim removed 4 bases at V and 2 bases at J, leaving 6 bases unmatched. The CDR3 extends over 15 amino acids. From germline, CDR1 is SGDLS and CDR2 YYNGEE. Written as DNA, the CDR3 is TGTGCCAGCAGCCCCTCGACAGGGACCTACAATGAGCAGTTCTTC. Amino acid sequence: CASSPSTGTYNEQFF. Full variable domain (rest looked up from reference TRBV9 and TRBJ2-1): DSGVTQTPKHLITATGQRVTLRCSPRSGDLSVYWYQQSLDQGLQFLIQYYNGEERAKGNILERFSAQQFPDLHSELNLSSLELGDSALYFCASSPSTGTYNEQFFGPGTRLTVL.

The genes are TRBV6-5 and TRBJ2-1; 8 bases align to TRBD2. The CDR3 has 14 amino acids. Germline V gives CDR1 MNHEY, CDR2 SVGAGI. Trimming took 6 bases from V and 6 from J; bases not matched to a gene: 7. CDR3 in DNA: TGTGCCAGCAGAGGGCTAGCGGGTTCCAATGAGCAGTTCTTC. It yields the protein CASRGLAGSNEQFF.

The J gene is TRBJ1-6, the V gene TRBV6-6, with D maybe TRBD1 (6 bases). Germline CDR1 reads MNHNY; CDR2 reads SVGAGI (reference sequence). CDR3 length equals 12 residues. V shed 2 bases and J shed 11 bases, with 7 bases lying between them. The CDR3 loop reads CASSYEGAPLHF. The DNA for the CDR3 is TGTGCCAGCAGTTACGAGGGGGCACCCCTCCACTTT.

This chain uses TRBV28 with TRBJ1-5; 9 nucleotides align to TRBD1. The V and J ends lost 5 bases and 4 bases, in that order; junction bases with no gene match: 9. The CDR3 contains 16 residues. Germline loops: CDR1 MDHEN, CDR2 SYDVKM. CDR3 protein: CASSPPGTGKNQPQHF. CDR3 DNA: TGTGCCAGCAGTCCGCCCGGGACAGGGAAAAATCAGCCCCAGCATTTT.

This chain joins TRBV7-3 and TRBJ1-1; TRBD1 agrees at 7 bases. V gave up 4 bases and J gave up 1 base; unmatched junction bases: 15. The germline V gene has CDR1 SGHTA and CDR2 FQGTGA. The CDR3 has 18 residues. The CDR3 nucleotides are TGTGCCAGCAGCTCCAGACCTCTAGGGGGCGCGAAGAACACTGAAGCTTTCTTT. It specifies CASSSRPLGGAKNTEAFF.

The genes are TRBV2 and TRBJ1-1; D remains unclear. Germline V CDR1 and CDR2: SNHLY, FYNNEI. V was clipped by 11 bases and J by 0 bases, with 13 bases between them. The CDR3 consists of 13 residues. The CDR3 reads CAASASVNTEAFF. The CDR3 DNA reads TGTGCCGCCAGCGCTAGCGTGAACACTGAAGCTTTCTTT.

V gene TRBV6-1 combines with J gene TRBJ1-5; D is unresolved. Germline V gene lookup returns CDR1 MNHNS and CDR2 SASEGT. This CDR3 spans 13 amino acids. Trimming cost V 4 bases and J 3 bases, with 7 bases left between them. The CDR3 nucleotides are TGTGCCAGCAGTGGGGCTGACAATCAGCCCCAGCATTTT. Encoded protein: CASSGADNQPQHF.

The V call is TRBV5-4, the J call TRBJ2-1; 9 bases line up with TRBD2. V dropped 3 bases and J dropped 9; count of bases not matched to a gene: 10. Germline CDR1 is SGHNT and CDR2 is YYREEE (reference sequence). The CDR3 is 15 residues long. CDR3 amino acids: CASSSGLANPSEQFF. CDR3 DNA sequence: TGTGCCAGCAGCTCGGGACTAGCTAATCCGAGTGAGCAGTTCTTC.

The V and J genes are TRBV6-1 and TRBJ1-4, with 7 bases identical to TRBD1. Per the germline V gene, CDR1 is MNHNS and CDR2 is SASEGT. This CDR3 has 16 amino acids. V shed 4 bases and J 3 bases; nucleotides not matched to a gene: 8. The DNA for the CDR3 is TGTGCCAGCAGTGCTTACCCGGGACAGCCTAATGAAAAACTGTTTTTT. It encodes CASSAYPGQPNEKLFF.

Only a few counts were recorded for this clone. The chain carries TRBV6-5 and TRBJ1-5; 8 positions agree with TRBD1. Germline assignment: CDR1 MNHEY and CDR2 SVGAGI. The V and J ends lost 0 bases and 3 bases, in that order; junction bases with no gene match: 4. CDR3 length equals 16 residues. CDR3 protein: CASSYSKDRVNQPQHF. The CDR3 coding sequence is TGTGCCAGCAGTTACTCGAAGGACAGGGTCAATCAGCCCCAGCATTTT.

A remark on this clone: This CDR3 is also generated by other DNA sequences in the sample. The CDR3 coding sequence is TGTGCCAGCAGTAGACAGGGAGCCGAGCAGTACTTC. Its protein product is CASSRQGAEQYF. J is TRBJ2-7 and V is TRBV6-5; 7 bases align to TRBD1. Germline CDR1 is MNHEY and CDR2 is SVGAGI. J was trimmed by 6 bases and V by 5 bases; bases with no gene match: 4. This CDR3 spans 12 amino acids.

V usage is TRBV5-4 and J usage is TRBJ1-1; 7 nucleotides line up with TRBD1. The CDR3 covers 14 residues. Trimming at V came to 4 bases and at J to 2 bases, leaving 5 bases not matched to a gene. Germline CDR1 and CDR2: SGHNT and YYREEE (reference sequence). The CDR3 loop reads CASSVQGVNTEAFF. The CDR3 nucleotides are TGTGCCAGCAGCGTTCAGGGGGTAAACACTGAAGCTTTCTTT. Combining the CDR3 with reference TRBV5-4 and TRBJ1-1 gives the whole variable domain ETGVTQSPTHLIKTRGQQVTLRCSSQSGHNTVSWYQQALGQGPQFIFQYYREEENGRGNFPPRFSGLQFPNYSSELNVNALELDDSALYLCASSVQGVNTEAFFGQGTRLTVV.